Detailed here is one T cell receptor (beta chain). This clone is a singleton in its sample. This receptor's antigen is unknown. The record has no base qualities; no much larger clone is one base away. In total, more than 500 healthy bone marrow donors made up the cohort. At the time of sampling, all cohort members were nominally healthy, though unrecorded immune exposures were likely present. The donor was CMV seronegative and belonged to the group of 352 seronegative cohort members. Every donor gave a peripheral blood sample, and the peripheral blood mononuclear cells from that sample were used for TCR beta sequencing. The Qiagen DNeasy Blood Extraction Kit was used to extract genomic DNA from the blood cell samples. These data are taken from a study of cytomegalovirus exposure and HLA in healthy donors listed by TCRdb under 2017. Study-level background: According to an earlier analysis of 550 to 750 of the donors, some 180 million T cells yielded over 100 million unique TCR beta sequences and around 300 Gb of sequence data. About 330 gigabases of sequencing data and 70 million to 95 million unique TCR sequences made up an early release that covered 500 to 650 HLA-typed donors. Of the 300 to 500 genotyped donors, approximately 80% were placed in the genetic ancestry cluster associated with self-reported Caucasian donors. The study aimed to test whether signatures of past pathogen exposure could be identified by cataloging public T cell receptors. The study used immunosequencing to profile the T cell repertoires of hundreds of subjects and linked those repertoires to cytomegalovirus serostatus. A separate validation cohort of over 95 different subjects was used in addition to the roughly 620-subject first cohort. To predict cytomegalovirus infection status, the study brought together high-throughput TCR immunosequencing, statistical association of individual TCRs with disease status, and machine learning. In a later analysis, previously published TCR beta repertoires from fewer than 750 donors were re-analyzed and high-resolution HLA genotyping was added so that TCR occurrence patterns could be studied. Rather than using new phenotypic data, the later analysis identified candidate immune exposures from TCR beta sequences and from how often those sequences occurred across donors. An earlier analysis of fewer than 750 of the donors used high-throughput TCR beta sequencing to judge whether each TCR beta V gene segment behaved as functional or pseudogenic. Donor age, sex, ethnicity and CMV serostatus were compiled alongside the repertoire data. A later genetic analysis used genome-wide SNP genotypes for about 55% of the 666 donors, treating that subset as a discovery cohort. All discovery cohort repertoires had been generated using a single sequencing platform. Both class I and class II loci were covered by HLA typing, at four-digit resolution. Typing coverage differed by locus: A, B, C, DRB1 and DQB1 were typed in about 629-640 donors, DQA1 in about 550, DPA1 in 600 to 610, and DPB1 in around 490. Several DR-DQ haplotypes were handled as single units for association and clustering, since linkage in the cohort was strong. Among a few hundred genotyped donors of the cohort, an average of approximately 240,000 unique TCR beta nucleotide sequences were sequenced per donor, roughly a sixth of them non-productive.

The CDR3 sequence holds 18 residues, the cysteine and phenylalanine included. This entry keeps only the CDR3 DNA: 54 bases, framed from base 1. CDR1 and CDR2 were assigned from the germline V gene as SQVTM and ANQGSEA. The trim is 7 bases for V and 6 bases for J, with a gap of 33 bases between the germline ends. Library preparation employed the immunoSEQ multiplex PCR assay. The multiplex PCR relied on a mix of 60 forward primers for TCR Vbeta segments and 13 reverse primers for TCR Jbeta segments. A multiplex PCR assay on genomic DNA amplified the CDR3 region of rearranged TCR beta genes. On the Illumina HiSeq System, the amplified TCR beta libraries were sequenced as 87-base-pair reads. In the paper's pipeline: A later analysis tallied around 82 million unique TCR beta chains across the 610 or so repertoires, and some 10 million of those chains were shared by two or more donors. To remove PCR and sequencing errors, raw reads were error-corrected and collapsed into unique sequences using a nearest-neighbor algorithm that merged closely related sequences. V, D and J gene segments were assigned by aligning CDR3 sequences to IMGT reference sequences. Each retained sequence needed at least a six-nucleotide match to both a V gene segment and a J gene segment. A rearrangement counted as productive if the CDR3 had no stop codons and remained in frame with V and J, and every other rearrangement counted as non-productive. CDR3 was defined according to IMGT convention as the region running from the second conserved V-encoded cysteine to the conserved J-encoded phenylalanine. The earlier analysis of about 590 of the donors excluded sequences that lacked an unambiguous match to a single V gene segment. An earlier analysis of a few hundred of the donors classified V segments as functional when productive rearrangements were above 56.7% and as segregating when the standard deviation between donors was above 5%. A statistical classification framework was developed to diagnose cytomegalovirus status using the catalog of TCR beta chain sequences. A later analysis assigned V and J genes by comparing TCR nucleotide sequences with IMGT/GENE-DB human TR gene sequences. In a later analysis, CDR3 sequences and most-parsimonious VDJ recombination scenarios were assigned using the TCRdist pipeline. A later analysis defined each TCR beta chain by its CDR3 amino acid sequence plus V-gene family, and excluded reads lacking a unique V-gene family. A later analysis removed over 500 highly shared, low-generation-probability nucleotide sequences to deal with suspected cross-contamination and a sequencing artifact. For each public chain, a later analysis derived a clonal expansion index from normalized ranks of inferred template counts within each repertoire. A later analysis computed generation probabilities with a VDJ recombination model fitted to out-of-frame rearrangements, and checked the results against IGoR. In a later analysis, TCR-TCR, TCR-HLA and TCR-CMV co-occurrence was scored with hypergeometric tests, and a repertoire-size bias correction was applied to TCR pairs. A later analysis estimated false discovery rates by permuting HLA or CMV assignments 20 times. In a later analysis, co-occurring TCRs were grouped using DBSCAN, with TCRdist sequence similarity added in when clustering inside HLA-allele-positive subsets. Co-occurrence clustering excluded repertoires with fewer than 30,000 or more than 120,000 public chains, plus five with anomalous nucleotide sharing. TCRdb holds this immuneACCESS table with in-frame rearrangements only. Some clones are missing; in checked studies, unresolved V genes explain under half, and the rest has no known cause. V and J calls and clone size follow that table, whereas D and trimming were derived from the DNA. The sample data list more than 85,000 clones, and approximately 86% of these were observed just once. The ten biggest clones cover approximately 6.1% of the sample.

The research as a whole found: Because counts were too low, seventeen rarely observed V segments, including chromosome 9 orphons, were excluded from the earlier analysis of fewer than 650 of the donors. A later genetic analysis reported fewer N-insertions in productive TCRs among donors in an Asian-associated ancestry cluster than the approximately 670-donor mean. According to a later analysis, TCR association rates differed among HLA loci, with DRB1 alleles showing the most associated TCRs and HLA-C alleles showing the fewest. A few of the identified cytomegalovirus-associated TCR beta chains were confirmed in vitro to be specific for cytomegalovirus antigens. The cohort was sequenced for TCR beta chains only, and without alpha or paired-chain data the features that could be detected were limited. The authors suggested that the approach could potentially be extended to other disease states and immunological phenotypes. A further reported finding was that TCR beta sequences accurately predicted the HLA-A and HLA-B alleles for most subjects in the first cohort. In a later analysis, HLA-associated TCR beta chains were found to be more clonally expanded and to have lower generation probabilities than equally common non-associated chains. Most TCR sequences were observed very rarely across donors, whereas some public TCRs were present in many individuals. Broadly in line with IMGT annotations, most TCR beta V segments showed up in productive rearrangements about 87% or about 30% of the time in an earlier analysis of some 590 of the donors. At a false discovery rate of 0.05, a later analysis linked 15,000 to 20,000 TCR beta sequences to specific HLA alleles. Cytomegalovirus status was reported to be diagnosed by the classifier with high specificity and sensitivity in both the original and validation cohorts. Linkage disequilibrium might explain the correlated functional status among segregating V segments, but an unknown experimental factor could not be excluded. According to a later analysis, parvovirus B19, influenza, CMV and Epstein-Barr virus appeared linked to several top co-occurrence clusters. Assigning TCR associations to individual alleles was difficult when HLA alleles, especially DR and DQ, strongly co-occurred. Presence/absence analyses assumed roughly uniform sequencing depth across donors, an assumption that may not hold. In a later genetic analysis, a missense DCLRE1C variant was associated with V-gene and J-gene trimming of TCR beta chains, and the association was replicated in an independent cohort. According to a later analysis, most CMV-associated TCR beta chains appeared to be HLA-restricted, and the HLA associations seemed to be driven largely by CMV exposure. Because some donors lacked HLA typing at each locus, the association tests relied only on the typed subset. For the cohort, immune exposure information was limited to CMV serostatus. The study listed approximately 150 TCR beta chains as associated with cytomegalovirus. The sequencing pipeline was judged likely to have produced a cluster of highly shared sequence variants as a technical artifact. Some IMGT-functional V segments, including TRBV6-2 and TRBV6-3, could not be told apart with the 87-base-pair reads, so those segments were excluded.

The clonotype comes from a man younger than 30 in good health and CMV-seronegative. The rearrangement combines TRBV29-1 with TRBJ1-1; the best D guess is TRBD1, with 5 bases matching. The sequenced sample was PBMCs. The nucleotide sequence reads as follows: TGCAGCGCCCACAAGGGAAAACAAATCGGGGGAAGGAGCGCTGAAGCTTTCTTT. It specifies CSAHKGKQIGGRSAEAFF.